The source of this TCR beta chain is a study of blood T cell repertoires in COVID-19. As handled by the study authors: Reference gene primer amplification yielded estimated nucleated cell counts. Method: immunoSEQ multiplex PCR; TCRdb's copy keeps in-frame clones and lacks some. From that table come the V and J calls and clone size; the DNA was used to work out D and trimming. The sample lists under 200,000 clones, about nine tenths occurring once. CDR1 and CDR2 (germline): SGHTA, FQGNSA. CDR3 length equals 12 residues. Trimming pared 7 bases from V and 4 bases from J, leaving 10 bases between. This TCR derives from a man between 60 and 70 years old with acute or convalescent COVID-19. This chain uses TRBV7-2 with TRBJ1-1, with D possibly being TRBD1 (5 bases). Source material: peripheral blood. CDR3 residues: CASTRGGTEAFF. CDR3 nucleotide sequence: TGTGCCAGCACTCGGGGGGGCACTGAAGCTTTCTTT.